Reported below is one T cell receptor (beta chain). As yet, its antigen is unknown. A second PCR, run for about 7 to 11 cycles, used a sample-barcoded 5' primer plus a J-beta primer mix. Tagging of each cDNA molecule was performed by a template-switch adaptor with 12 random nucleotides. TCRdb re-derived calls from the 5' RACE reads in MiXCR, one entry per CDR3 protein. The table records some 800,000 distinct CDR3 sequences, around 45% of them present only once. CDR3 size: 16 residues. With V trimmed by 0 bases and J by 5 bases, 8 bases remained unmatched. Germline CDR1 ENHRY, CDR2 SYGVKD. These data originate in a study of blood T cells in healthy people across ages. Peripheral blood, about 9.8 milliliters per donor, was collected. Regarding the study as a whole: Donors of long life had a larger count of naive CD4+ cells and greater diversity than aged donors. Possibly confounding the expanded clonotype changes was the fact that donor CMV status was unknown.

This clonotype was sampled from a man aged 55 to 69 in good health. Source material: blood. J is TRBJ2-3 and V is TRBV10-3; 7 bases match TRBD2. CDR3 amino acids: CAISESLSAGEDTQYF. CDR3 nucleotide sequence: TGTGCCATCAGTGAGTCGTTATCTGCGGGGGAAGATACGCAGTATTTT.